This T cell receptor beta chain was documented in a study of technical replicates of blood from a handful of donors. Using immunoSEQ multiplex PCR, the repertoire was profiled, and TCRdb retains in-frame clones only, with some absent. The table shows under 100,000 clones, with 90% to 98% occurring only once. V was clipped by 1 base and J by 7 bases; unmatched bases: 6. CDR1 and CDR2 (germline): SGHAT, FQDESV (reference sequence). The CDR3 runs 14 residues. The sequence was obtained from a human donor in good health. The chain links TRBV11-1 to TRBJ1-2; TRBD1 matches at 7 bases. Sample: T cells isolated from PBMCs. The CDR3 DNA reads TGTGCCAGCAGCTTAGGAACAGGGGTCGGTGGCTACACCTTC. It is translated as CASSLGTGVGGYTF.